This T cell receptor (beta chain) was sequenced for a study of T-cell memory formation after mild COVID-19. Study-wide findings and caveats: Later expanders leaned toward CD4+, whereas clones contracting from day 15 to 85 were balanced CD4/CD8. Second-wave clones with a day 37 peak had unconfirmed SARS-CoV-2 specificity. Clones that contracted clustered mainly in CM and EM if CD4+ and in EMRA if CD8+. A subset of responding clones appeared in pre-infection memory, suggesting cross-reactive memory joined.

A few counts support this clonotype. Its matching antigen is unknown. Trimming left V 8 bases short and J 0 bases short, with 12 bases between. This CDR3 contains 14 residues. Germline loops: CDR1 MNHNY, CDR2 SVGAGI (reference sequence). TCRdb passed the 5' RACE reads through MiXCR, listing each CDR3 protein once. The sample records 300,000 to 350,000 distinct CDR3 sequences, approximately 20% being singletons. V usage is TRBV6-6 and J usage is TRBJ2-3; no clear D gene. This clonotype was obtained from a young man who had mild COVID-19 (a few samples of this study predate the infection). Cell type and time point are not known. The sequencing sample was made of PBMCs or a T cell subset sorted from them (not recorded which). The CDR3 region has the DNA TGTGCCAGCGTCGGACCAGGTAGCACAGATACGCAGTATTTT. Its protein is CASVGPGSTDTQYF.